This T cell receptor (beta chain) was sequenced for a study of OX40 agonist ivuxolimab in advanced cancers. Baseline, cycle 4 day 1, and cycle 7 day 1 were the blood sampling points. Trimming took 6 bases from V and 1 from J; bases not matched to a gene: 5. The CDR3 contains 15 residues. Germline assignment: CDR1 MDHEN and CDR2 SYDVKM. Study outcomes and limitations: In the 0.1 to 3.0 mg/kg range, CD4+ and CD8+ blood T cells had expanded clonally by week 6. Antigen specificity was not determined for the expanded peripheral T cells.

The data were produced by immunoSEQ multiplex PCR, yet TCRdb's version contains in-frame clones alone and is incomplete. The sample has fewer than 25,000 clones, 65% to 90% seen once. Turning to this clone: As yet, its antigen is unknown.

The clonotype originates from an adult with an advanced solid tumor such as melanoma, head and neck, liver or kidney cancer. The chain couples TRBV28 to TRBJ2-7, with 11 bases fitting TRBD2. This sample comprised CD4+ or CD8+ T cells sorted from blood, obtained in a trial of the OX40 agonist ivuxolimab. The CDR3 bases are TGTGCCAGCAGCCCCAGACTAGCGGGGTCCTACGAGCAGTACTTC. Translated, it gives CASSPRLAGSYEQYF.